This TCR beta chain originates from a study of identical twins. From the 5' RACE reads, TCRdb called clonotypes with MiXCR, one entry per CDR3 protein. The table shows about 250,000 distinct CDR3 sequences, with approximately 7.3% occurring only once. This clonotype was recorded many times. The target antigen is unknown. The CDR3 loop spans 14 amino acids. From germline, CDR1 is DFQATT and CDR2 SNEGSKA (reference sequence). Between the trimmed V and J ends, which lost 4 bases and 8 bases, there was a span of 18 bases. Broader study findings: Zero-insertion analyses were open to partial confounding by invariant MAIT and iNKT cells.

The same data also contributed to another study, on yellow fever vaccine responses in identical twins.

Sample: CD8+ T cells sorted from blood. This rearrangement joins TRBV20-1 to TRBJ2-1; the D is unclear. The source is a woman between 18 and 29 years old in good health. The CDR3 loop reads CSAIRLVGTDEQFF. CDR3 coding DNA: TGCAGTGCTATTCGGCTAGTCGGTACCGATGAGCAGTTCTTC.